Detailed here is one TCR beta chain. Authors' methods: Nucleated cell number was recorded as an estimate derived from reference gene primer amplification. Only in-frame clones appear in the TCRdb table, and some are missing; sequencing was by immunoSEQ multiplex PCR. That table gives V, J and clone size, and the DNA gave D and trimming. The sample carries some 13,000 clones, 83% recorded once. The sample is drawn from a study of blood T cell repertoires in COVID-19. At the level of the study: Researchers got acute and convalescent COVID-19 samples from the United States, Italy and Spain. T cells, B-cell-depleted T cells, or PBMCs provided the cDNA or gDNA that served as material.

The source is a man aged 40-50 years with active or convalescent COVID-19. The sequencing input was peripheral blood.

CDR3 in amino acids: CASSPEPGSNTGELFF. The CDR3 DNA sequence: TGTGCCAGCTCACCCGAGCCCGGGTCGAACACCGGGGAGCTGTTTTTT. This rearrangement joins TRBV18 to TRBJ2-2; D remains unclear. The germline V gene has CDR1 KGHSH and CDR2 LQKENI. The CDR3 runs to 16 residues. Deletions cut 3 bases from V and 0 bases from J, with 11 bases between.